The TCR beta chain described here comes from a study of blood T cell repertoires in COVID-19. Assay used: immunoSEQ multiplex PCR; TCRdb lists only in-frame clones, some missing. The sample includes 400,000 or so clones, around 91% of them seen just once. Two negative PCRs, clearance, or symptom resolution had been documented for recovered Cohort 3 donors. The ends lost 6 bases at V and 6 bases at J; junction bases unmatched: 8. The germline CDR1 and CDR2 sequences are SGHTA and FQGNSA. The CDR3 totals 14 residues. The sequencing sample was made of PBMCs or T cells enriched from blood (not recorded which). The rearrangement joins TRBV7-2 to TRBJ2-1, with TRBD1 matching over 7 bases. This TCR came from a man younger than 35 who had recovered from COVID-19. The CDR3 is CASSKGGASNEQFF. The DNA for the CDR3 is TGTGCCAGCAGTAAAGGGGGCGCGAGCAATGAGCAGTTCTTC.